The T cell receptor (beta chain) described here comes from a study of beta chain features in type 1 diabetes. Since all of the isolated RNA was reverse transcribed, expressed TCRB transcripts were what got sequenced. Libraries were prepared by immunoSEQ multiplex PCR; TCRdb keeps only in-frame clonotypes and omits some of them. Of hundreds of thousands of clones in the sample, around a sixth are singletons; the top ten hold 0.07% to 0.095%. Trimming took 5 bases from V and 1 from J, leaving 9 bases between them. The CDR3 sequence is 13 residues long. In germline, CDR1 is SNHLY, CDR2 FYNNEI. The chain recombines TRBV2 with TRBJ2-7; possibly TRBD1 or TRBD2 for D (5 bases each). This TCR was recovered from a man in his late teens or twenties in good health. Sequenced: naive CD4+ T cells from blood. As DNA, the CDR3 is TGTGCCAGCAGTAGGGACGGGTCCTACGAGCAGTACTTC. Amino acids: CASSRDGSYEQYF.